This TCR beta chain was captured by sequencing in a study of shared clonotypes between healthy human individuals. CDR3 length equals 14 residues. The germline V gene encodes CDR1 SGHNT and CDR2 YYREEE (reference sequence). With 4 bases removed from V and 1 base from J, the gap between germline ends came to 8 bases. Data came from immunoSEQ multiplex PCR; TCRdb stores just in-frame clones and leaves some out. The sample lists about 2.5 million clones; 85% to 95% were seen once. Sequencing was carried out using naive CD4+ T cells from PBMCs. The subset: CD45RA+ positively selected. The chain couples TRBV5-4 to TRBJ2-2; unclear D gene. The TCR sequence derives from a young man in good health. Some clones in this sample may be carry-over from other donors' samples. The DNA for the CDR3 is TGTGCCAGCAGCATCTCAGGGAACACCGGGGAGCTGTTTTTT. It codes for CASSISGNTGELFF.